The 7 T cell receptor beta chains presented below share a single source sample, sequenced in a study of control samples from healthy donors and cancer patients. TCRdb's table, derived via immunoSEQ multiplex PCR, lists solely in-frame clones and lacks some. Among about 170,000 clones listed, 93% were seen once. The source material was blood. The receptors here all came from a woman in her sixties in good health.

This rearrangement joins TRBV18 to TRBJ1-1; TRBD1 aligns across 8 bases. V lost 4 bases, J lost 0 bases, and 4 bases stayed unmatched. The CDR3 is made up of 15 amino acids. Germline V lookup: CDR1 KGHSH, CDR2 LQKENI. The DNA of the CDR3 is TGTGCCAGCTCACTATGGACAGGGTTGAACACTGAAGCTTTCTTT. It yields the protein CASSLWTGLNTEAFF. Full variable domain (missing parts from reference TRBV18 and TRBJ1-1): NAGVMQNPRHLVRRRGQEARLRCSPMKGHSHVYWYRQLPEEGLKFMVYLQKENIIDESGMPKERFSAEFPKEGPSILRIQQVVRGDSAAYFCASSLWTGLNTEAFFGQGTRLTVV.

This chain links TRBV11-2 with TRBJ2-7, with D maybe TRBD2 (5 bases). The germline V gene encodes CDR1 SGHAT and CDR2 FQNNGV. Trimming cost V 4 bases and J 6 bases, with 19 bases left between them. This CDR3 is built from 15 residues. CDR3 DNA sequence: TGTGCCAGCAGCTCACTCGGCGGACTGGGGATCGAGCAGTACTTC. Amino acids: CASSSLGGLGIEQYF.

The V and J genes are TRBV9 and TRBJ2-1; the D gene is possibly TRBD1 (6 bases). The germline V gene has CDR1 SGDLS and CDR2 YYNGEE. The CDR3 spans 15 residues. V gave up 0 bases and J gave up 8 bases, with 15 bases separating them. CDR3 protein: CASSVGGQGKDEQFF. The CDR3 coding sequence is TGTGCCAGCAGCGTAGGAGGGCAGGGGAAGGATGAGCAGTTCTTC.

The CDR3 protein is CSVVHGAKGEQFF. In nucleotides, the CDR3 is TGCAGCGTTGTCCACGGGGCAAAGGGTGAGCAGTTCTTC. The chain recombines TRBV29-1 with TRBJ2-1; D is possibly TRBD1 or TRBD2 (5 bases each). The CDR3 has 13 residues. Germline CDR1 and CDR2: SQVTM and ANQGSEA. Trimming removed 4 bases from V and 9 bases from J, with 16 bases in between.

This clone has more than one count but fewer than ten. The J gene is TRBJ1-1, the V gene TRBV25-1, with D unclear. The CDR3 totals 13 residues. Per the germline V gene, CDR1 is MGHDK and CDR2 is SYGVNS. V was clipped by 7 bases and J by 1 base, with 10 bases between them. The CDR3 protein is CASNRGGNTEAFF. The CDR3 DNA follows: TGTGCCAGCAATCGGGGAGGGAACACTGAAGCTTTCTTT.

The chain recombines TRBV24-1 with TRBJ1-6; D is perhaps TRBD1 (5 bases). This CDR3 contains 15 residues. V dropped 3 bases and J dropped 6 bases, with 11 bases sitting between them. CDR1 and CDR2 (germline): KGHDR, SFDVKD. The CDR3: CATSDRDGFNSPLHF. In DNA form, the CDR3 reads TGTGCCACCAGTGATCGGGACGGCTTTAATTCACCCCTCCACTTT.

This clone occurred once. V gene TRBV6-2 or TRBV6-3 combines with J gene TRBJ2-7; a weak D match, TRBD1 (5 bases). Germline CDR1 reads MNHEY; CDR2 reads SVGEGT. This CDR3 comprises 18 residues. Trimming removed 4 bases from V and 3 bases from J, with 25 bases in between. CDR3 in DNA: TGTGCCAGCAGTTCTACGCCGCACTCCCAGGGTCCGAACTACGAGCAGTACTTC. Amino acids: CASSSTPHSQGPNYEQYF.